These 15 T cell receptor beta chains were all obtained from the same sample, sequenced in a study of blood T cell repertoires in COVID-19. Some clones are missing from TCRdb's copy, which holds only in-frame ones; the method was immunoSEQ multiplex PCR. The sample comprises roughly 200,000 clones, around 88% of which are singletons, and roughly 8.7% rests with the top ten. What was sequenced was peripheral blood. These receptors all come from a man in his forties or fifties with active or convalescent COVID-19.

The V call is TRBV3-1 (or the pseudogene TRBV3-2), the J call TRBJ1-2, with 7 bases fitting TRBD1. The length of the CDR3 is 14 residues. Per the germline V gene, CDR1 is LGHDT and CDR2 is YNNKEL (reference sequence). V lost 5 bases, J lost 7 bases, and 10 bases stayed unmatched. The CDR3 sequence is CASSLNRGGGGYTF. In DNA form, the CDR3 reads TGTGCCAGCAGCTTAAACAGGGGTGGAGGTGGCTACACCTTC.

J is TRBJ1-5 and V is TRBV12-3 or TRBV12-4; the D is unclear. Trimming took 8 bases from V and 1 from J, leaving 6 bases between them. This CDR3 contains 12 residues. The CDR3 loop reads CASAGSNQPQHF. The CDR3 DNA follows: TGTGCCAGCGCCGGGAGCAATCAGCCCCAGCATTTT.

This chain links TRBV12-3 or TRBV12-4 with TRBJ1-1, with D hard to call. This CDR3 has 11 amino acids. The germline V and J ends were trimmed by 5 bases and 11 bases, with 12 bases remaining between them. CDR3 sequence: CASSPGYGAFF. The CDR3 coding sequence is TGTGCCAGCAGTCCCGGGTATGGGGCTTTCTTT.

The V call is TRBV7-9, the J call TRBJ2-2, with D maybe TRBD2 (5 bases). This CDR3 comprises 14 residues. Germline CDR1 SEHNR, CDR2 FQNEAQ (reference sequence). Trimming shortened V by 3 bases and J by 5 bases, and 10 bases separated the two germline ends. The CDR3 coding sequence is TGTGCCAGCAGCTTCGAAGGGAGTACCGGGGAGCTGTTTTTT. Its protein is CASSFEGSTGELFF.

Only a few counts were recorded for this clone. The chain has TRBV6-2 or TRBV6-3 and TRBJ1-5, with D possibly being TRBD1 (6 bases). The V gene's germline CDR1 is MNHEY and CDR2 SVGEGT. V was trimmed by 0 bases and J by 7 bases, leaving 10 bases between them. There are 14 residues in the CDR3. The CDR3, as DNA: TGTGCCAGCAGTTACTCGCAGGGGCCCCAGCCCCAGCATTTT. It translates to CASSYSQGPQPQHF.

This clone was counted once. The chain carries TRBV2 and TRBJ2-7, with D possibly being TRBD1 (8 bases). This CDR3 is 19 amino acids long. V was trimmed by 0 bases and J by 5 bases, leaving 26 bases between them. The germline V gene has CDR1 SNHLY and CDR2 FYNNEI. Here the CDR3 reads CASSEALYPRVTGGDEQYF. The CDR3 bases are TGTGCCAGCAGTGAAGCGCTTTATCCCAGGGTAACAGGGGGGGACGAGCAGTACTTC.

The sample holds a few counts of this clone. The V and J genes are TRBV6-5 and TRBJ1-2; tentative D call: TRBD1 (5 bases). CDR1 is MNHEY and CDR2 is SVGAGI in the germline V gene. The CDR3 totals 11 residues. Trimming took 6 bases from V and 8 from J, leaving 10 bases between them. The CDR3 nucleotides read TGTGCCAGCAGGAGTGGGGGGGGCTACACCTTC. Protein product: CASRSGGGYTF.

J is TRBJ2-7 and V is TRBV30, with TRBD1 identical over 9 bases. CDR3 length: 13 residues. The trim removed 8 bases at V and 7 bases at J, leaving 12 bases unmatched. Per germline, CDR1 GTSNPN and CDR2 SVGIG (reference sequence). This CDR3 reads CALHRDRAGEQYF. The CDR3 coding sequence is TGTGCCCTACACCGGGACAGGGCTGGTGAGCAGTACTTC.

The J gene is TRBJ1-1, the V gene TRBV7-9; TRBD1 matches at 8 bases. The CDR3 has 13 amino acids. J lost 4 bases, V lost 8 bases, and 6 bases had no gene match. Germline CDR1 SEHNR, CDR2 FQNEAQ (reference sequence). The DNA of the CDR3 is TGTGCCAGCCAGAGACAGGGGAGCACTGAAGCTTTCTTT. Its translation is CASQRQGSTEAFF.

This clone appeared a few times. The chain links TRBV7-3 to TRBJ1-2, with a possible D match to TRBD1 (6 bases). This CDR3 contains 15 residues. V was trimmed by 4 bases and J by 6 bases, leaving 18 bases between them. Germline CDR1 is SGHTA and CDR2 is FQGTGA. The CDR3 bases are TGTGCCAGCAGCTCCGATCCACAGGGATGGGATGGCTACACCTTC. It specifies CASSSDPQGWDGYTF.

The CDR3 DNA follows: TGTGCCAGCAGCCAATCCAGGTCCACCGGGGAGCTGTTTTTT. Translation gives CASSQSRSTGELFF. The V and J genes are TRBV14 and TRBJ2-2, with unresolved D. Trimming pared 2 bases from V and 4 bases from J, leaving 8 bases between. This CDR3 has 14 amino acids. CDR1 and CDR2 from the germline V gene are SGHDN and FVKESK.

This chain uses TRBV10-3 with TRBJ1-4; D not resolved. The germline V gene has CDR1 ENHRY and CDR2 SYGVKD. The ends were cut back, 8 bases at V and 3 bases at J, with 10 bases in the middle. CDR3 size: 13 residues. This CDR3 is CAIRLSANEKLFF. The CDR3 DNA is TGTGCCATCCGGTTGTCGGCTAATGAAAAACTGTTTTTT.

In the case of this clone: In the same sample, other DNA sequences code for this CDR3. V usage is TRBV7-9 and J usage is TRBJ1-1, with TRBD1 identical over 7 bases. CDR3 length: 14 amino acids. V dropped 6 bases and J dropped 0; count of bases not matched to a gene: 4. Germline assignment: CDR1 SEHNR and CDR2 FQNEAQ (reference sequence). The CDR3 reads CASSLGQMNTEAFF. The CDR3 DNA sequence: TGTGCCAGCAGTTTGGGACAGATGAACACTGAAGCTTTCTTT.

CDR3 loop: CASIRTGGDGYTF. DNA for the CDR3: TGTGCCAGCATCCGGACAGGGGGTGATGGCTACACCTTC. The chain joins TRBV27 to TRBJ1-2, with 10 nucleotides matching TRBD1. There are 13 residues in the CDR3. With 7 bases clipped from V and 6 bases from J, the junction kept 5 bases outside the gene matches. CDR1 and CDR2 (germline): MNHEY, SMNVEV (reference sequence).

The chain couples TRBV7-8 to TRBJ1-5; D is unclear. V was clipped by 2 bases and J by 1 base, with 12 bases between them. The CDR3 length is 16 residues. CDR1 is SGHVS, CDR2 FQNEAQ, per germline. CDR3 DNA sequence: TGTGCCAGCAGCTTATTGGGAGGAAGGAGCAATCAGCCCCAGCATTTT. This encodes CASSLLGGRSNQPQHF.